This paragraph covers one TCR beta chain sequence. As yet, its antigen is unknown. This sample is drawn from a study of T cell repertoires in cytomegalovirus infection. The CDR3 covers 13 residues. The germline V and J ends were trimmed by 2 bases and 6 bases, with 8 bases remaining between them. From germline, CDR1 is MNHNY and CDR2 SVGAGI (reference sequence). One entry per CDR3 protein, called by TCRdb with MiXCR from the reads. The sample includes approximately 1,000,000 distinct CDR3 sequences, roughly 30% of them seen just once. V and J are TRBV6-6 and TRBJ1-5; D ambiguous. The receptor comes from a human donor in good health (CMV status not recorded). Some clones in this sample may be carry-over from other donors' samples. Material: cultured CD8+ T cells from PBMCs, obtained from culture after CMV antigen stimulation. The CDR3 coding sequence is TGTGCCAGCAGTTACCCGCGAGGTCAGCCCCAGCATTTT. This gives the protein CASSYPRGQPQHF.